This T cell receptor beta chain was obtained from a study of T cells in Graves' hyperthyroidism and ophthalmopathy. Looked up from germline, CDR1 is MDHEN and CDR2 is SYDVKM. V was pared by 3 bases and J by 6 bases, with 3 bases between. CDR3 size: 11 residues. This clonotype has a count of ten or more. Used for diagnoses were clinical symptoms, serum thyroxine and TRAb, thyroid ultrasound and orbital computed tomography. Fresh peripheral blood, around 10 ml of it, supplied the PBMCs. Using RNA transcripts as the source, TCR beta CDR3 regions were amplified. Primed by the HTBI set, a first-round RT-PCR was run on the TCR CDR3. MiXCR was run by TCRdb on the multiplex PCR reads, yielding one entry per CDR3 protein. The table shows approximately 380,000 distinct CDR3 sequences, with about 14% occurring only once.

The TCR originated in a man aged 45-60 years with Graves' ophthalmopathy. The specimen sequenced was blood. This chain links TRBV28 with TRBJ2-4; D is unclear. The CDR3 is CASSFVNIQYF. The CDR3 DNA reads TGTGCCAGCAGTTTTGTAAACATTCAGTACTTC.